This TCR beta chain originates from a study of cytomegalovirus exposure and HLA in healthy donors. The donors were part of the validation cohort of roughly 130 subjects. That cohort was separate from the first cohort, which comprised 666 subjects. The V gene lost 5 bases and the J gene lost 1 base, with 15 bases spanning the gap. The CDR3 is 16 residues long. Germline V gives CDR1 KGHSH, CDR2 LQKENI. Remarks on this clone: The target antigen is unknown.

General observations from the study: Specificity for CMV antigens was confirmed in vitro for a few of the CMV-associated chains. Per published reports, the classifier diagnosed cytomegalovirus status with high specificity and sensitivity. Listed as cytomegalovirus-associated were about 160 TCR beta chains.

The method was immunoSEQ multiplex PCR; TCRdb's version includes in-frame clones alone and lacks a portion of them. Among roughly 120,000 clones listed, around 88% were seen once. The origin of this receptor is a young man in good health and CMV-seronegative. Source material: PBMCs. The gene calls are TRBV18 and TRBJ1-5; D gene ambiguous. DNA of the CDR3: TGTGCCAGCTCAATATTTGGACCGGGGAGCAATCAGCCCCAGCATTTT. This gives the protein CASSIFGPGSNQPQHF.